The following is a T cell receptor beta chain sequence with its context. The CDR3 consists of 15 residues. Germline trimming cut 6 bases from V and 6 bases from J; bases unmatched to any gene: 15. Germline V gives CDR1 SGHNT, CDR2 YYREEE (reference sequence). This entry belongs to a study of blood T cell repertoires in COVID-19. Participants, roughly 18 to 90 years old, spanned more than 20 US areas. Study processing details: From reference gene primer amplification, estimates of nucleated cell counts were derived. Method: immunoSEQ multiplex PCR; TCRdb's copy keeps in-frame clones and lacks some. V and J calls and clone size are those listed in that table; D and trimming were worked out from the DNA. The data show over 130,000 clones, around 82% seen once.

The genes are TRBV5-4 and TRBJ2-7; 7 bases fit TRBD2. The sequenced sample consisted of PBMCs or T cells enriched from blood (not recorded which). This sequence was found in a man in his forties or fifties in a cohort exposed to, infected with or recovered from COVID-19 (not recorded which). The CDR3 loop reads CASTPGGGEFGEQYF. The CDR3 DNA reads as TGTGCCAGCACCCCCGGGGGAGGGGAATTCGGCGAGCAGTACTTC.